A selection of T cell receptor beta chains follows, all from one sample in a study of regulatory T cells in long-lasting Graves disease. Each CDR3 protein is one row after TCRdb ran MiXCR on the multiplex PCR reads. The sample yields some 280,000 distinct CDR3 sequences, 20% to 25% seen once. The sample here was peripheral blood mononuclear cells (PBMCs), taken when the disease was refractory, from a patient treated with antithyroid drugs. These receptors were collected from a female donor with Graves disease. Each CDR3 is given with its conserved first and last residue. The D gene is left open where the match is weak. Rows may omit the clone size; those that give it use once, few, many or a size class.

v_call	clone_size	d_call	j_call	cdr3_nt	cdr3_aa
TRBV20-1	-	TRBD1	TRBJ2-7	TGCAGTGGAGTCCCGGGACAGTATTCCTACGAGCAGTACTTC	CSGVPGQYSYEQYF
TRBV20-1	-	-	TRBJ2-1	TGCAGTGCTAGAGATCTCTGGTTAGGGGACAATGAGCAGTTCTTC	CSARDLWLGDNEQFF
TRBV2	many	-	TRBJ1-5	TGTGCCAGCAAGGGGTGGCTCAATCAGCCCCAGCATTTT	CASKGWLNQPQHF
TRBV11-2	few	TRBD1	TRBJ2-4	TGTGCCAGCAGCCCAGAGGGACAGCAGAACATTCAGTACTTC	CASSPEGQQNIQYF
TRBV20-1	-	TRBD1	TRBJ1-5	TGCAGTGCTAGGCCGACGGACAGGATTCGAGGCCGCAATCAGCCCCAGCATTTT	CSARPTDRIRGRNQPQHF
TRBV12-3/TRBV12-4	many	-	TRBJ1-6	TGTGCCAGCACCCAACAACAGGGCACGAGTTCACCCCTCCACTTT	CASTQQQGTSSPLHF
TRBV28	-	TRBD2	TRBJ2-1	TGTGCCAGCAGTTCGTCTAGCGGGGTCTACAATGAGCAGTTCTTC	CASSSSSGVYNEQFF
TRBV19	few	-	TRBJ1-5	TGTGCCAGTAGTATAGAGGGGATCTACAATCAGCCCCAGCATTTT	CASSIEGIYNQPQHF
TRBV28	many	-	TRBJ1-1	TGTGCCAGCAGTTACAGGTCCGGTGAAGCTTTCTTT	CASSYRSGEAFF
TRBV27	-	TRBD1	TRBJ1-2	TGTGCCAGCGGCCTGACAGGGTATCTTGGCTACACCTTC	CASGLTGYLGYTF
TRBV12-3/TRBV12-4	few	TRBD1	TRBJ1-5	TGTGCCAGCAGCTACGGCCGGGACAGGGGGCGGAATCAGCCCCAGCATTTT	CASSYGRDRGRNQPQHF
TRBV7-9	many	TRBD1	TRBJ1-4	TGTGCCAGCAGCTTATTTCTTCCGGGACAGTATAATGAAAAACTGTTTTTT	CASSLFLPGQYNEKLFF
TRBV2	-	TRBD2	TRBJ2-1	TGTGCCAGCAGTGGGTCCCAGACTAGCGGGAAAAACAATGAGCAGTTCTTC	CASSGSQTSGKNNEQFF
TRBV28	-	-	TRBJ1-5	TGTGCCACTACCCTAGTGGCAGGGGCCGGCAATCAGCCCCAGCATTTT	CATTLVAGAGNQPQHF
TRBV5-4	-	TRBD2	TRBJ2-3	TGTGCCAGCAGCTTGGCGATAGCGGGAGTAGAGGGAGATACGCAGTATTTT	CASSLAIAGVEGDTQYF
TRBV15	-	-	TRBJ1-5	TGTGCCACCAGCAGAGATCGGGGGGCTAGCAATCAGCCCCAGCATTTT	CATSRDRGASNQPQHF
TRBV19	few	-	TRBJ2-7	TGTGCCAGTAGTCTCAACTCTGCCGAACCAGAGCAGTACTTC	CASSLNSAEPEQYF
TRBV6-2/TRBV6-3	few	-	TRBJ1-4	TGTGCCAGCAGTTACTCGCCGCAAGGGGAATTGGTAAAACTGTTTTTT	CASSYSPQGELVKLFF
TRBV4-2	-	TRBD2	TRBJ2-7	TGTGCCAGCAGCCAAGGTACTAGCGGATTCTCCTACGAGCAGTACTTC	CASSQGTSGFSYEQYF
TRBV9	-	-	TRBJ2-5	TGTGCCAGCTCACCCGGAGTTACGGGAGAAGGCGAAGAGACCCAGTACTTC	CASSPGVTGEGEETQYF
TRBV10-3	-	TRBD1	TRBJ2-7	TGTGCCATCAGTAACAGGGGAGAAGGTTCCTACGAGCAGTACTTC	CAISNRGEGSYEQYF
TRBV7-8	many	-	TRBJ2-7	TGTGCCAGCAGCTTTGGACCGGGACTCAAAGCCTACGAGCAGTACTTC	CASSFGPGLKAYEQYF
TRBV28	many	-	TRBJ1-4	TGTGCCAGCAGTTTAGGTTCGGACTATGGTGAAAAACTGTTTTTT	CASSLGSDYGEKLFF
TRBV30	-	TRBD1	TRBJ1-4	TGTGCCTGGGGTGTCCCGGGACAGAGGGAGAGGGATAAACTGTTTTTT	CAWGVPGQRERDKLFF
TRBV7-2	few	-	TRBJ2-7	TGTGCCAGCAGCCCCGACGGGGGTGGGAGCCCCTACGAGCAGTACTTC	CASSPDGGGSPYEQYF
TRBV5-4	few	-	TRBJ1-1	TGTGCCAGCAGCCCCGGACGGGTAATGAACACTGAAGCTTTCTTT	CASSPGRVMNTEAFF
TRBV3-1	-	-	TRBJ2-2	TGTGCCAGCAGGGCCACATGGGGGAACACCGGGGAGCTGTTTTTT	CASRATWGNTGELFF
TRBV20-1	many	-	TRBJ2-7	TGCAGTGGCGAGATTAGCGGATTCACCTACGAGCAGTACTTC	CSGEISGFTYEQYF
TRBV15	few	TRBD2	TRBJ2-7	TGTGCCACCAGCAACTCCCTAGCGGCGGGCTACGAGCAGTACTTC	CATSNSLAAGYEQYF
TRBV7-3	-	-	TRBJ2-2	TGTGCCAGCAGCGTAGCCCCGTTACCCAACACCGGGGAGCTGTTTTTT	CASSVAPLPNTGELFF
TRBV28	many	-	TRBJ2-7	TGTGCCAGCCTCAGGACAGCTCTAGGTTCCTACGAGCAGTACTTC	CASLRTALGSYEQYF
TRBV6-1	few	-	TRBJ1-5	TGTGCCAGCAGCAAAGGGACCGGGACGGGCGGTTGGAGCAATCAGCCCCAGCATTTT	CASSKGTGTGGWSNQPQHF
TRBV27	many	-	TRBJ2-2	TGTGCCAGCAGTTTATCGAACAGGGAGGAGCTGTTTTTT	CASSLSNREELFF
TRBV24-1	-	TRBD2	TRBJ2-1	TGTGCCACCAGTGATCGGACTAGGCTGGACAATGAGCAGTTCTTC	CATSDRTRLDNEQFF
TRBV6-1	many	-	TRBJ1-2	TGTGCCAGCAGTCAACCCCGCGGGGGGCCGCGTCGGTTCTATGGCTACACCTTC	CASSQPRGGPRRFYGYTF
TRBV27	many	-	TRBJ2-7	TGTGCCAGCAGCTGGGCAGAATCCTACGAGCAGTACTTC	CASSWAESYEQYF
TRBV6-1	-	TRBD2	TRBJ2-4	TGTGCCAGCAGTCCGATAGCGGGAGGGCCGGAGAACATTCAGTACTTC	CASSPIAGGPENIQYF
TRBV5-1	-	-	TRBJ2-7	TGCGCCAGCAGGGAGTTATATGGGGCCGAGCAGTACTTC	CASRELYGAEQYF
TRBV30	-	-	TRBJ1-1	TGTGCCTGGAGTCAAGGGGCTGAAGCTTTCTTT	CAWSQGAEAFF
TRBV2	many	-	TRBJ2-2	TGTGCCAGCACCCGGGACCTTTCCGGGGAGCTGTTTTTT	CASTRDLSGELFF
TRBV29-1	-	-	TRBJ2-1	TGCAGCGTTGTGATGTGGGATGAGCAGTTCTTC	CSVVMWDEQFF
TRBV28	-	TRBD1	TRBJ1-6	TGTGCCAGCAGTCTGCAGACAGGGTGGAGTTCACCCCTCCACTTT	CASSLQTGWSSPLHF
TRBV12-5	many	-	TRBJ1-1	TGTGCTAGTGGCCAGACTTTAGCGACTGAAGCTTTCTTT	CASGQTLATEAFF
TRBV20-1	many	-	TRBJ1-1	TGCAGTGCTAGAGATAGGCCCGACAGGCCTGAAGCTTTCTTT	CSARDRPDRPEAFF
TRBV6-2/TRBV6-3	-	TRBD1	TRBJ2-1	TGTGCCAGCAGGTCCGGGACAGGGGGCTACAATGAGCAGTTCTTC	CASRSGTGGYNEQFF
TRBV5-4	few	-	TRBJ1-1	TGTGCCAGCAACCCTCGAGCGGGGATGAACACTGAAGCTTTCTTT	CASNPRAGMNTEAFF
TRBV7-2	many	TRBD1	TRBJ2-7	TGTGCCAGCAGCTTAGGGACAGGGCGTGGGAACTACGAGCAGTACTTC	CASSLGTGRGNYEQYF